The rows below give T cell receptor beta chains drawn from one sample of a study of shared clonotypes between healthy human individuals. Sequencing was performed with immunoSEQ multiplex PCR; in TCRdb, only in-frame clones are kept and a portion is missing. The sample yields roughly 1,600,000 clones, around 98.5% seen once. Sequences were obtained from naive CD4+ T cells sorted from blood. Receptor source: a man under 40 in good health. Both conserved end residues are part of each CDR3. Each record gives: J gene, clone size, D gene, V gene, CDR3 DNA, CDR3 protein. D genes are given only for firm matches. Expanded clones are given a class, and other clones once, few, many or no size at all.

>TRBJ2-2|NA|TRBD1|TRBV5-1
TGCGCCAGCAGCTTACCGGACAGGGACGGCGGGGAGCTGTTTTTT
CASSLPDRDGGELFF
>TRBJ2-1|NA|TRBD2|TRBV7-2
TGTGCCAGCAGGCCGCGACTAGCGGGCTGGAGGGGTGAGCAGTTCTTC
CASRPRLAGWRGEQFF
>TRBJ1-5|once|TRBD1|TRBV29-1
TGCAGCGTTGCCAAGACAGGGGATAGCAATCAGCCCCAGCATTTT
CSVAKTGDSNQPQHF
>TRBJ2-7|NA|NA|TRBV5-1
TGCGCCAGCAGCTTGGGAACAGGGACCTACGAGCAGTACTTC
CASSLGTGTYEQYF
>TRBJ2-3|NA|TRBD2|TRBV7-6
TGTGCCAGCAGCTCTTTAGCGGGAGGCGGTACAGATACGCAGTATTTT
CASSSLAGGGTDTQYF
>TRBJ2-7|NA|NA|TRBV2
TGTGCCAGCAGACAGGACTTGTGGGAGCAGTACTTC
CASRQDLWEQYF
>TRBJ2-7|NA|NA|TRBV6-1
TGTGCCAGCAGTGGGCCCTCTTACGAGCAGTACTTC
CASSGPSYEQYF
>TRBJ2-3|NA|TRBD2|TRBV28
TGTGCCAGCTCGGCTAGCGGGCAGGTAGATACGCAGTATTTT
CASSASGQVDTQYF
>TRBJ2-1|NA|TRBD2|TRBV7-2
TGTGCCAGCAGCTTATCACTAGCGGGAGGCTACAATGAGCAGTTCTTC
CASSLSLAGGYNEQFF
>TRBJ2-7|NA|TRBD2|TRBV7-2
TGTGCCAGCAGCGGAGGACCCCCGGGACTAGGCGGTTCTTACGAGCAGTACTTC
CASSGGPPGLGGSYEQYF
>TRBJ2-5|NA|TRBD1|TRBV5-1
TGCGCCAGCAGGACAGGGGGGAATCAAGAGACCCAGTACTTC
CASRTGGNQETQYF
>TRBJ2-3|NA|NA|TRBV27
TGTGCCAGCAGTTCAAACCCCAGGGCTGGGGATACGCAGTATTTT
CASSSNPRAGDTQYF
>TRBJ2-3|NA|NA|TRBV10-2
TGCGCCAGCAGCCCGCTAGGACACTTAAACACAGATACGCAGTATTTT
CASSPLGHLNTDTQYF
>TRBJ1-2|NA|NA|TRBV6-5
TGTGCCAGCAGTTACTCAGGGGCGCCTAACTATGGCTACACCTTC
CASSYSGAPNYGYTF
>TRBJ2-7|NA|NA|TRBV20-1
TGCAGTGCCGCCGGCTCCTACGAGCAGTACTTC
CSAAGSYEQYF
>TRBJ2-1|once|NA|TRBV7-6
TGTGCCAGCAGCGCCGAGGGTAGACCAAGGCACAATGAGCAGTTCTTC
CASSAEGRPRHNEQFF
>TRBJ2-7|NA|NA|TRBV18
TGTGCCAGCTCACGACAGGGAGGGTACGAGCAGTACTTC
CASSRQGGYEQYF
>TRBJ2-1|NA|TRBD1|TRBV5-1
TGCGCCAGCAGCTTGAGGGCAGGGGGCGATGAGCAGTTCTTC
CASSLRAGGDEQFF
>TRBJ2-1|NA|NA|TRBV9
TGTGCCAGCAGCGTACGGCAAGCACCCTACAATGAGCAGTTCTTC
CASSVRQAPYNEQFF
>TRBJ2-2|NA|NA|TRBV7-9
TGTGCCAGCAGTCTCACTTCCGGGGAGCTGTTTTTT
CASSLTSGELFF
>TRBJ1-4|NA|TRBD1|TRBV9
TGTGCCAGCAGCTCACAGGGGGGGCAGGAGGAAAAACTGTTTTTT
CASSSQGGQEEKLFF
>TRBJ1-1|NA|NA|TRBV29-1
TGCAGCGTTGAAACAGGATCGACTGAAGCTTTCTTT
CSVETGSTEAFF
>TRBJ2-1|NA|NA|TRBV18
TGTGCCAGCTCAATTCTGTCCGATGAGCAGTTCTTC
CASSILSDEQFF
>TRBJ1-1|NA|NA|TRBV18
TGTGCCAGCTCACCCACGGGGATTGAAGCTTTCTTT
CASSPTGIEAFF
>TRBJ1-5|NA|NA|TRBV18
TGTGCCAGCTCACAGGGACGGCTTAGCAATCAGCCCCAGCATTTT
CASSQGRLSNQPQHF
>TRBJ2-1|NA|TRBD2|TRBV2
TGTGCCAGCAGCAAGAGGACTAGCGGGATCGATGAGCAGTTCTTC
CASSKRTSGIDEQFF
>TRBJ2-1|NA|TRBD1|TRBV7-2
TGTGCCAGCAGTCAGGGGACAGGGTCCTATCGGGAGCAGTTCTTC
CASSQGTGSYREQFF
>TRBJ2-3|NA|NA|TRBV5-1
TGCGCCAGCAGCTTGGCCTTGACAGGCACAGATACGCAGTATTTT
CASSLALTGTDTQYF
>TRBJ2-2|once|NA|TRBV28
TGTGCCAGCAGTTTCCATTCGGGCACCGGGGAGCTGTTTTTT
CASSFHSGTGELFF
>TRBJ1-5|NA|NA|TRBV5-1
TGCGCCAGCAGCTTTGACCCGCCCGGGTTAAACAATCAGCCCCAGCATTTT
CASSFDPPGLNNQPQHF
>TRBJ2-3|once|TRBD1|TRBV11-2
TGTGCCAGCAGGAAACCGGGACAGACAAAAACAGATACGCAGTATTTT
CASRKPGQTKTDTQYF
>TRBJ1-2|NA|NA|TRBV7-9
TGTGCCAGTCAGGGCCATGGCTACACCTTC
CASQGHGYTF
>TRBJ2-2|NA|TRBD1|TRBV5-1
TGCGCCAGCAGCTCACAGGGGGGCACCGGGGAGCTGTTTTTT
CASSSQGGTGELFF
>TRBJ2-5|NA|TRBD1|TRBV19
TGTGCCAGTAGTACCGACAGGGGGATCAAGACCCAGTACTTC
CASSTDRGIKTQYF
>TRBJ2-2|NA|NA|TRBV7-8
TGTGCCAGCAGCCAGAGACCGGGACCTCTGTTGGGGCTGTTTTTT
CASSQRPGPLLGLFF
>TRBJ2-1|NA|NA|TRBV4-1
TGCGCCAGCAGCCAAGAAAGGGGGGAAAATGAGCAGTTCTTC
CASSQERGENEQFF
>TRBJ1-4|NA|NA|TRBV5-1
TGCGCCAGCAGCTTCGAGGGAAGGGAGGAAAAACTGTTTTTT
CASSFEGREEKLFF
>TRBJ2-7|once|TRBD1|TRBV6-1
TGTGCCAGCAGTGCAAGGGACAGGGGGTCCTACGAGCAGTACTTC
CASSARDRGSYEQYF
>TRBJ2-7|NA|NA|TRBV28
TGTGCCAGCAGTTTACTAGGACTTAACTACGAGCAGTACTTC
CASSLLGLNYEQYF
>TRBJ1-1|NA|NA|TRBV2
TGTGCCGATTCCACCGGAAAGAACACTGAAGCTTTCTTT
CADSTGKNTEAFF
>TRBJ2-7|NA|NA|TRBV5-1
TGCGCCAGCAGCTTGGCCGGACAGACTTACGAGCAGTACTTC
CASSLAGQTYEQYF
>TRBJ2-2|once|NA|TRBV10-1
TGCGCCAGCAGCCGGTCCGACGGGGAGCTGTTTTTT
CASSRSDGELFF
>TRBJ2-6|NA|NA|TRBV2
TGTGCCAGCATGTCGTCTGGGGCCAACGTCCTGACTTTC
CASMSSGANVLTF
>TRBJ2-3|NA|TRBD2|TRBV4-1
TGCGCCAGCAGCCAAGAGGATGGAGGCGGGAGCTATACGCAGTATTTT
CASSQEDGGGSYTQYF
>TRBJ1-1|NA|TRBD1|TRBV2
TGTGCCAGCAACCTCTATACAGGGGGCCTAACTGAAGCTTTCTTT
CASNLYTGGLTEAFF
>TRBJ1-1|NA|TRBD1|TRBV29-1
TGCAGCGTTGGACAGGGGTTGAACACTGAAGCTTTCTTT
CSVGQGLNTEAFF
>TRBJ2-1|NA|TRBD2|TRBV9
TGTGCCAGCAGCGTAGAAGCGGGAGTCTCCTACAATGAGCAGTTCTTC
CASSVEAGVSYNEQFF
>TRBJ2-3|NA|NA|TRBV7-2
TGTGCCAGCAGCTTAGCGGCCGGGGGCACAGATACGCAGTATTTT
CASSLAAGGTDTQYF
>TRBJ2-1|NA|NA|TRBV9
TGTGCCAGCAGCGTAGAGGGCAATAGGAATGAGCAGTTCTTC
CASSVEGNRNEQFF
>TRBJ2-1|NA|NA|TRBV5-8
TGTGCCAGCAGCTTGGCTGTCGTGAGCTCCTACAATGAGCAGTTCTTC
CASSLAVVSSYNEQFF